This T cell receptor beta chain appears in the sequencing data of a study of human T cells and chemical hapten exposure. Study-level background: Per-sample TCR yields varied mainly from small pooled library volume differences.

This clonotype was seen a few times. Its target is unknown. V was shortened by 8 bases and J by 1 base, with 14 bases between the two germline ends. This CDR3 is built from 14 residues. Germline-derived CDR1 and CDR2 are SNHLY and FYNNEI. What the library attached to individual cDNA molecules were unique molecular identifiers. As handled by the study authors: Ranging from about 23,224 to 750,000, TCR counts per sample had a median value of around 90,000. One entry per CDR3 protein, called by TCRdb with MiXCR from the 5' RACE reads. TCRdb assigned the V and J calls; the authors' analysis was not used. The table lists around 100,000 distinct CDR3 sequences, around a fifth of them singletons. Whole-study findings and limits: With DPC sensitization, TCRs exceeding 1 in 1000 frequency showed no change.

Before extraction, the whole blood was not fractionated, and total RNA was taken from it. The sequence came from a human donor in good health. The chain combines TRBV2 with TRBJ2-5; perhaps TRBD1 as D (6 bases). The CDR3 loop is CASRAGAFQETQYF. The CDR3, as DNA: TGTGCCAGCCGGGCAGGGGCGTTCCAAGAGACCCAGTACTTC.